This T cell receptor beta chain originates from a study of blood T cell repertoires in COVID-19. Study-level information: T cells, B-cell-depleted T cells, or PBMCs supplied cDNA or gDNA.

Sequencing used immunoSEQ multiplex PCR; TCRdb keeps in-frame clones, though not all of them. The data contain about 250,000 clones, roughly 85% of them singletons. The CDR3 totals 16 residues. The material sequenced was PBMCs or T cells enriched from blood (not recorded which). The sequence came from a woman aged 45-65 years with acute COVID-19. J is TRBJ1-3 and V is TRBV21-1; the table's D call of TRBD1 was not tested on the DNA. TRBV21-1 is termed a pseudogene. CDR3 bases: TGTGCCAGCAGCCCCTCCAAGCTGACAGGGGAAAACACCATATATTTT. It translates to CASSPSKLTGENTIYF.